Presented here are 12 T cell receptor beta chains from one specimen sequenced in a study of OX40 agonist ivuxolimab in advanced cancers. The protocol was immunoSEQ multiplex PCR, while the TCRdb copy is restricted to in-frame clones and leaves out a portion. The sample carries around 66,000 clones, about four fifths recorded once. The source material was CD4+ or CD8+ T cells sorted from blood, sampled in a trial of the OX40 agonist ivuxolimab. Receptors originate from an adult with an advanced solid tumor such as melanoma, head and neck, liver or kidney cancer.

Concerning this clone itself: Other DNA sequences in the same sample also yield this CDR3. The chain couples TRBV6-5 to TRBJ1-1, with no clear D. CDR1 is MNHEY, CDR2 SVGAGI, per germline. The CDR3 runs to 12 residues. The V and J ends lost 0 bases and 7 bases respectively, with 6 bases between them. The CDR3 here is CASSYSGSEAFF. CDR3 nucleotide sequence: TGTGCCAGCAGTTACTCGGGCAGTGAAGCTTTCTTT.

The chain links TRBV9 to TRBJ2-2, with 8 bases identical to TRBD1. The CDR3 consists of 15 residues. With 6 bases clipped from V and 3 bases from J, the junction kept 7 bases outside the gene matches. CDR1 SGDLS and CDR2 YYNGEE come from the germline V gene. The CDR3 DNA reads as TGTGCCAGCAACCCAGGACAGGGATACACCGGGGAGCTGTTTTTT. As protein: CASNPGQGYTGELFF. The whole variable domain, filled in from reference TRBV9 and TRBJ2-2, reads DSGVTQTPKHLITATGQRVTLRCSPRSGDLSVYWYQQSLDQGLQFLIQYYNGEERAKGNILERFSAQQFPDLHSELNLSSLELGDSALYFCASNPGQGYTGELFFGEGSRLTVL.

This clone was observed a handful of times. The chain links TRBV2 to TRBJ1-6; 10 positions match TRBD1. The length of the CDR3 is 15 residues. Trimming removed 6 bases from V and 5 bases from J; junction bases left unmatched: 4. Germline CDR1 SNHLY, CDR2 FYNNEI. The CDR3 DNA reads as TGTGCCAGCAGGCCTGGACAGGGGGATAATTCACCCCTCCACTTT. It codes for CASRPGQGDNSPLHF.

V gene TRBV23-1 combines with J gene TRBJ2-6; TRBD2 might be the D (5 bases). TRBV23-1 qualifies as an ORF whose function is uncertain. V was pared by 0 bases and J by 4 bases, with 7 bases between. The CDR3 spans 15 residues. The CDR3 sequence: CASSQSKRGANVLTF. The CDR3 nucleotides are TGCGCCAGCAGTCAATCCAAGCGGGGGGCCAACGTCCTGACTTTC.

The chain joins TRBV7-2 to TRBJ2-7; tentatively, D is TRBD1 (6 bases). This CDR3 is 14 amino acids long. Trimming removed 6 bases at V and 2 bases at J, with 14 bases between. Germline CDR1 SGHTA, CDR2 FQGNSA. The CDR3 DNA sequence: TGTGCCAGCAGAGATCAGGGGTTACCCTACGAGCAGTACTTC. Its protein is CASRDQGLPYEQYF.

CDR3 DNA sequence: TGTGCCAGCAGTGAAGCCCGAGGGCGCGGGGAGCTGTTTTTT. Its protein is CASSEARGRGELFF. This chain connects TRBV6-1 to TRBJ2-2, with D perhaps matching TRBD2 (5 bases). Germline V gives CDR1 MNHNS, CDR2 SASEGT. The CDR3 is 14 residues long. The V and J ends lost 0 bases and 7 bases respectively, with 9 bases between them.

V usage is TRBV7-2 and J usage is TRBJ2-3; 7 nucleotides line up with TRBD1. With 1 base clipped from V and 3 bases from J, the junction kept 4 bases outside the gene matches. Looked up from germline, CDR1 is SGHTA and CDR2 is FQGNSA. The CDR3 contains 15 residues. In DNA, the CDR3 is TGTGCCAGCAGCTTAGATGGGACAGATACAGATACGCAGTATTTT. Protein: CASSLDGTDTDTQYF.

The V call is TRBV2, the J call TRBJ2-3, with D possibly matching TRBD2 (5 bases). CDR3 length: 14 residues. Trimming left V 7 bases short and J 3 bases short, with 14 bases between. Germline V lookup: CDR1 SNHLY, CDR2 FYNNEI. The CDR3 region has the DNA TGTGCCAGCATGCGGTCCGGACTGACAGATACGCAGTATTTT. It encodes CASMRSGLTDTQYF.

This clone was detected only once. The sample contains more than one DNA sequence encoding this CDR3. The V gene is TRBV9, the J gene TRBJ2-5; TRBD2 matches at 12 bases. The CDR3 loop spans 14 amino acids. CDR1 is SGDLS and CDR2 is YYNGEE in the germline V gene. V shed 4 bases and J 5 bases; nucleotides not matched to a gene: 3. The DNA of the CDR3 is TGTGCCAGCAGCCCTACTAGCGGGGGGGAGACCCAGTACTTC. Amino acids: CASSPTSGGETQYF.

The chain uses TRBV7-6 and TRBJ1-2, with D tentatively TRBD1 (5 bases). Trimming left V 2 bases short and J 4 bases short, with 8 bases between. This CDR3 has 13 residues. CDR1 is SGHVS, CDR2 FNYEAQ, per germline. Here the CDR3 DNA reads TGTGCCAGCAGCTTATCAGGGCCCTATGGCTACACCTTC. Its protein is CASSLSGPYGYTF.

The chain employs TRBV9 and TRBJ1-1; 9 bases are shared with TRBD1. Germline V gene data show CDR1 as SGDLS and CDR2 as YYNGEE. V was pared by 0 bases and J by 11 bases, with 2 bases of the junction left unmatched. This CDR3 is built from 12 residues. Here the CDR3 DNA reads TGTGCCAGCAGCGTAGACAGGGGGCCGGCTTTCTTT. Residues: CASSVDRGPAFF.

The gene calls are TRBV10-3 and TRBJ1-1, with a weak D call TRBD1 (5 bases). Trimming stripped 10 bases from V and 0 bases from J, with 18 bases between. The CDR3 is 15 amino acids. The germline V gene encodes CDR1 ENHRY and CDR2 SYGVKD. The CDR3 region has the DNA TGTGCCACGCAGAGCAGGGTATTAATGAACACTGAAGCTTTCTTT. Translated, it gives CATQSRVLMNTEAFF.